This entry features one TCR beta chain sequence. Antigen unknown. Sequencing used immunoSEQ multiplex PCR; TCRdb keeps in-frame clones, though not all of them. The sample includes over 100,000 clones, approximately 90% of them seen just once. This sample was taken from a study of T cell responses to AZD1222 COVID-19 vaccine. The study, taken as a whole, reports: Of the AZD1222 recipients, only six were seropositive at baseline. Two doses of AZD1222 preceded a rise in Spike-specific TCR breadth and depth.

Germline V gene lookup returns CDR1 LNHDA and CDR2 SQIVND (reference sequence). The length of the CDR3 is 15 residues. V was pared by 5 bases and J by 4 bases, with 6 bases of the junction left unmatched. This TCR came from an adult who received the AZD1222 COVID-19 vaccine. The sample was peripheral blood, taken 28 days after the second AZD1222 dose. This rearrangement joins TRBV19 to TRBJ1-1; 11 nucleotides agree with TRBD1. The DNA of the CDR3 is TGTGCCAGTAGTTTAACCGGGACAGGGGGCACTGAAGCTTTCTTT. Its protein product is CASSLTGTGGTEAFF. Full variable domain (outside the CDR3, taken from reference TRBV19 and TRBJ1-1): DGGITQSPKYLFRKEGQNVTLSCEQNLNHDAMYWYRQDPGQGLRLIYYSQIVNDFQKGDIAEGYSVSREKKESFPLTVTSAQKNPTAFYLCASSLTGTGGTEAFFGQGTRLTVV.